Listed below are T cell receptor beta chains from one sample, sequenced in a study of blood T cells in healthy people across ages. TCRdb processed the 5' RACE reads anew with MiXCR; each CDR3 protein has one entry. The sample contains hundreds of thousands of distinct CDR3 sequences, roughly 21% of which appear only once. Sequencing was performed on blood. These receptors all stem from a man aged 65 to 79 in good health. CDR3s include the opening cysteine and the closing phenylalanine or tryptophan. Each record gives: D gene, V gene, clone size, J gene, CDR3 protein, CDR3 DNA. A D gene is named only where the DNA matches it firmly. Size values are once, few and many counts, or a class for expanded clones, and some rows have none.

>TRBD1|TRBV29-1|few|TRBJ2-1
CSVSTGSHEQFF
TGCAGCGTGTCGACAGGGTCGCATGAGCAGTTCTTC
>-|TRBV11-2|-|TRBJ2-5
CASSSEGLFQETQYF
TGTGCCAGCAGCTCCGAGGGACTGTTCCAAGAGACCCAGTACTTC
>-|TRBV20-1|-|TRBJ1-3
CSARDISWGNSGNTIYF
TGCAGTGCTAGAGATATTTCGTGGGGGAACTCTGGAAACACCATATATTTT
>TRBD1|TRBV6-2/TRBV6-3|few|TRBJ2-1
CASSYPGGVPSSVLEQFF
TGTGCCAGCAGTTACCCAGGGGGCGTCCCCAGCTCCGTGCTTGAGCAGTTCTTC
>-|TRBV7-8|-|TRBJ2-1
CASSPVGYISYNEQFF
TGTGCCAGCAGCCCCGTCGGTTATATTTCTTACAATGAGCAGTTCTTC
>-|TRBV12-3/TRBV12-4|-|TRBJ2-3
CATLRGAGTDTQYF
TGTGCCACGCTCCGGGGGGCGGGGACAGATACGCAGTATTTT
>TRBD1|TRBV5-5|-|TRBJ2-5
CASSFPGQGDEETQYF
TGTGCCAGCAGCTTTCCGGGACAGGGGGATGAGGAGACCCAGTACTTC
>-|TRBV15|few|TRBJ2-6
CATSPRFSGANVLTF
TGTGCCACCAGCCCCCGTTTTTCTGGGGCCAACGTCCTGACTTTC
>TRBD2|TRBV2|-|TRBJ2-7
CASSELAGGPSEQYF
TGTGCCAGCAGTGAACTAGCGGGGGGCCCGTCGGAGCAGTACTTC
>-|TRBV12-3/TRBV12-4|-|TRBJ2-5
CASSLGARAQYF
TGTGCCAGCAGTTTGGGGGCGAGGGCCCAGTACTTC
>-|TRBV6-1|many|TRBJ2-3
CASSPRADTQYF
TGTGCCAGCAGCCCCAGGGCAGATACGCAGTATTTT
>TRBD2|TRBV5-1|few|TRBJ2-7
CASSLVASGGSYEQYF
TGCGCCAGCAGCTTGGTCGCTAGCGGAGGCTCCTACGAGCAGTACTTC
>TRBD1|TRBV29-1|-|TRBJ1-1
CSTSRTGLNTEAFF
TGCAGCACGTCGCGGACAGGCCTGAACACTGAAGCTTTCTTT
>-|TRBV6-1|-|TRBJ1-6
CASSVGLTASYNSPLHF
TGTGCCAGCAGTGTCGGCCTCACTGCCTCCTATAATTCACCCCTCCACTTT
>-|TRBV6-6|-|TRBJ1-1
CASSYSTRNTEAFF
TGTGCCAGCAGTTACTCCACCAGGAACACTGAAGCTTTCTTT
>-|TRBV20-1|few|TRBJ2-5
CSAITRSQETQYF
TGCAGTGCGATTACCCGATCTCAAGAGACCCAGTACTTC
>-|TRBV29-1|few|TRBJ2-7
CSVQGRSGVYEQYF
TGCAGCGTTCAGGGAAGATCGGGGGTCTACGAGCAGTACTTC
>-|TRBV24-1|-|TRBJ2-5
CATSETIEETQYF
TGTGCCACCAGTGAAACAATAGAAGAGACCCAGTACTTC
>-|TRBV11-2|-|TRBJ2-5
CASSPGMKRGDETQYF
TGTGCCAGCAGCCCCGGGATGAAAAGGGGCGACGAGACCCAGTACTTC
>TRBD1|TRBV12-3/TRBV12-4|-|TRBJ2-1
CASSRPGQGYNEQFF
TGTGCCAGCAGTCGACCGGGACAGGGGTACAATGAGCAGTTCTTC
>-|TRBV10-3|many|TRBJ2-5
CAISEGTGQETQYF
TGTGCCATCAGTGAAGGGACGGGTCAAGAGACCCAGTACTTC
>-|TRBV2|-|TRBJ2-1
CASSDSGFNSYNEQFF
TGTGCCAGCAGTGATTCGGGATTCAACTCCTACAATGAGCAGTTCTTC
>-|TRBV5-1|few|TRBJ2-5
CASSRTGTIQETQYF
TGCGCCAGCAGCCGTACAGGGACAATCCAAGAGACCCAGTACTTC
>TRBD2|TRBV7-6|many|TRBJ2-1
CASSQWTSGGNDEQFF
TGTGCCAGCAGCCAATGGACTAGCGGGGGTAATGATGAGCAGTTCTTC
>TRBD1|TRBV7-9|few|TRBJ1-1
CASSKGQENTEAFF
TGTGCCAGCAGCAAGGGACAGGAGAACACTGAAGCTTTCTTT
>-|TRBV29-1|-|TRBJ1-3
CSVVVPGGTFGNTIYF
TGCAGCGTTGTAGTCCCCGGAGGGACATTTGGAAACACCATATATTTT
>TRBD1|TRBV29-1|-|TRBJ2-6
CSARTGDAGANVLSF
TGCAGCGCCAGAACAGGGGACGCTGGGGCCAACGTCCTGAGTTTC
>TRBD1|TRBV20-1|-|TRBJ2-7
CSARDRFGQGDYEQYF
TGCAGTGCTAGAGATCGTTTTGGACAGGGTGATTACGAGCAGTACTTC
>TRBD2|TRBV20-1|-|TRBJ2-3
CSARVTGGQGDTQYF
TGCAGTGCTAGAGTCACGGGAGGGCAAGGAGATACGCAGTATTTT
>-|TRBV7-2|-|TRBJ1-4
CASSLGDFNEKLFF
TGTGCCAGCAGCTTAGGGGATTTTAATGAAAAACTGTTTTTT
>-|TRBV6-2/TRBV6-3|-|TRBJ1-2
CASLDLEARVPGYTF
TGTGCCAGCCTCGATTTGGAAGCCAGGGTCCCGGGCTACACCTTC
>-|TRBV5-1|-|TRBJ2-1
CASSPQEGDYNEQFF
TGCGCCAGTAGCCCCCAAGAGGGTGACTACAATGAGCAGTTCTTC
>TRBD2|TRBV20-1|-|TRBJ2-7
CSASRREAEYEQYF
TGCAGTGCTAGTAGGCGGGAGGCCGAATACGAGCAGTACTTC
>-|TRBV3-1|-|TRBJ2-1
CASSHLTGNNEQFF
TGTGCCAGCAGTCACCTTACAGGGAACAATGAGCAGTTCTTC
>TRBD1|TRBV7-7|few|TRBJ2-5
CASSSYSDRGETQYF
TGTGCTAGCAGCTCTTACTCGGACAGGGGCGAGACCCAGTACTTC
>-|TRBV5-1|-|TRBJ2-1
CASSLYRSNEQFF
TGCGCCAGCAGCTTGTACCGGAGCAATGAGCAGTTCTTC
>-|TRBV15|few|TRBJ2-2
CATSRERDTGELFF
TGTGCCACCAGCAGAGAACGGGACACCGGGGAGCTGTTTTTT
>TRBD2|TRBV11-2|-|TRBJ2-1
CASSPNLAGAFNEQFF
TGTGCCAGCAGCCCGAACCTAGCGGGAGCTTTTAATGAGCAGTTCTTC
>-|TRBV7-9|-|TRBJ2-1
CASSSTSGTFYNEQFF
TGTGCCAGCAGCTCCACCTCGGGGACATTCTACAATGAGCAGTTCTTC
>TRBD1|TRBV10-3|-|TRBJ2-5
CAIRAGTGLKETQYF
TGTGCCATCAGGGCCGGGACAGGGCTCAAAGAGACCCAGTACTTC
>-|TRBV7-9|-|TRBJ2-3
CASLPGEVTDTQYF
TGTGCCAGCCTGCCGGGAGAGGTCACAGATACGCAGTATTTT
>TRBD1|TRBV5-4|few|TRBJ1-2
CASSQGQSIGYTF
TGTGCCAGCAGCCAGGGACAGTCTATAGGCTACACCTTC
>-|TRBV12-3/TRBV12-4|-|TRBJ2-5
CASSSSGIYNERFF
TGTGCCAGCAGTTCATCAGGGATCTACAATGAGCGGTTCTTC
>-|TRBV20-1|once|TRBJ2-3
CSARASFGTDTQYF
TGCAGTGCTAGAGCCTCGTTCGGCACAGATACGCAGTATTTT